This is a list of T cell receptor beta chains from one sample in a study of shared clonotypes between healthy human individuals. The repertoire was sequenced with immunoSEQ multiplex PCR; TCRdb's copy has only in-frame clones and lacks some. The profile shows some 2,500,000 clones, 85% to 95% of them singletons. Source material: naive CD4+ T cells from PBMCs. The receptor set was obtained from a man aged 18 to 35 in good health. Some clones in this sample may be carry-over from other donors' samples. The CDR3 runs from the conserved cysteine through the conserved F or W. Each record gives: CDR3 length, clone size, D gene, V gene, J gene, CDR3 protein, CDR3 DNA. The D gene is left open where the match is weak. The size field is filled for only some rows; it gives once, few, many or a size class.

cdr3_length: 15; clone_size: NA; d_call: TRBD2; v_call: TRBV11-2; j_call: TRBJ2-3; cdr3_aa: CASSRGAGAADTQYF; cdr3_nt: TGTGCCAGCAGCCGTGGGGCGGGAGCTGCAGATACGCAGTATTTT
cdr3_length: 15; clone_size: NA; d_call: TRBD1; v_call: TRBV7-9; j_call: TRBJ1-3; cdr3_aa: CASSLGDSPGNTIYF; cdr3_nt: TGTGCCAGCAGCTTGGGGGACAGTCCGGGAAACACCATATATTTT
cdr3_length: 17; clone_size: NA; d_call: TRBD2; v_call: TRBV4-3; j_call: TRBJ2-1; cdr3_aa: CASSQRTSGDSYNEQFF; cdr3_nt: TGCGCCAGCAGCCAACGGACTAGCGGAGACTCCTACAATGAGCAGTTCTTC
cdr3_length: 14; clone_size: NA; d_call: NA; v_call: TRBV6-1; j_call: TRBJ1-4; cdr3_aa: CASSAGRLREKLFF; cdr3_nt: TGTGCCAGCAGTGCGGGGAGGCTGCGTGAAAAACTGTTTTTT
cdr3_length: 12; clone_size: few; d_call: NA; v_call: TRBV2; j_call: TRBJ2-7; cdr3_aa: CASSNEVWPLDF; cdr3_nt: TGTGCCAGCTCCAATGAGGTGTGGCCATTAGACTTC
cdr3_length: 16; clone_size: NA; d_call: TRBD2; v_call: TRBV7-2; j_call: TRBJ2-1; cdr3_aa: CASSFPLAGPYNEQFF; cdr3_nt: TGTGCCAGCAGCTTCCCACTAGCGGGGCCCTACAATGAGCAGTTCTTC
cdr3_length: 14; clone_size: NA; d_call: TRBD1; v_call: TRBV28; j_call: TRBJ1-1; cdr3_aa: CASSLGTVNTEAFF; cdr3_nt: TGTGCCAGCAGTTTGGGGACAGTGAACACTGAAGCTTTCTTT
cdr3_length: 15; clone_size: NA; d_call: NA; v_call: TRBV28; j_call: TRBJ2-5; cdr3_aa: CASSFPSRGQETQYF; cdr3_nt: TGTGCCAGCAGTTTCCCTTCGAGGGGTCAAGAGACCCAGTACTTC
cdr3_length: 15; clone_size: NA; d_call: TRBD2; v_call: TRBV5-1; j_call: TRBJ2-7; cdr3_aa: CASSLFPSGPGEQYF; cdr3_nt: TGCGCCAGCAGCTTGTTTCCTAGCGGCCCCGGGGAGCAGTACTTC
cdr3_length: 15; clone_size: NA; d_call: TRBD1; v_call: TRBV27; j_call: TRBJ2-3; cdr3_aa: CASSQRDRGPDTQYF; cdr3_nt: TGTGCCAGCAGTCAACGAGACAGGGGGCCAGATACGCAGTATTTT
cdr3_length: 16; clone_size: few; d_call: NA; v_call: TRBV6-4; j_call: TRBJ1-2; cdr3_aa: CASSNTGTASRNGYTF; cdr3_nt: TGTGCCAGCAGTAACACCGGGACGGCGTCGCGGAATGGCTACACCTTC
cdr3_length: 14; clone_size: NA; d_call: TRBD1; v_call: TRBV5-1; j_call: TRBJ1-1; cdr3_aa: CASSRQGAADEAFF; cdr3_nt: TGCGCCAGCAGCCGACAGGGGGCGGCCGATGAAGCTTTCTTT
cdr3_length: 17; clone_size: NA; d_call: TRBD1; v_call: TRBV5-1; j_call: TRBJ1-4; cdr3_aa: CASSLRTGSTTNEKLFF; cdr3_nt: TGCGCCAGCAGCTTGAGGACAGGGTCGACTACTAATGAAAAACTGTTTTTT
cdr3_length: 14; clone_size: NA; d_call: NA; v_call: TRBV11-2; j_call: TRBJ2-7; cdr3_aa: CASSSLRADYEQYF; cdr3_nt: TGTGCCAGCAGCTCCCTTAGGGCAGACTACGAGCAGTACTTC
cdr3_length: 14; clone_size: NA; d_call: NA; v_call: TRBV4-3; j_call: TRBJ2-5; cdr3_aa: CASSQGFPRGTQYF; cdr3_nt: TGCGCCAGCAGCCAAGGATTCCCGAGGGGGACCCAGTACTTC
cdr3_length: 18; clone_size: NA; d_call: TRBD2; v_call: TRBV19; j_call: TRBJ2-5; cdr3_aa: CASSTSRLAGGRQETQYF; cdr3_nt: TGTGCCAGTAGTACCTCCAGACTAGCGGGCGGTAGACAAGAGACCCAGTACTTC
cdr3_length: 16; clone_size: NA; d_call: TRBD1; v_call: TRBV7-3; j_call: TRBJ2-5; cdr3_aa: CASSRTGGGEQETQYF; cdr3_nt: TGTGCCAGCAGCCGGACAGGGGGAGGCGAGCAAGAGACCCAGTACTTC
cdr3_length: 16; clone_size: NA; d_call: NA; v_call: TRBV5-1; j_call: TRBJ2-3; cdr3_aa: CASSLARLAGTDTQYF; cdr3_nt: TGCGCCAGCAGCTTGGCCAGATTAGCGGGCACAGATACGCAGTATTTT
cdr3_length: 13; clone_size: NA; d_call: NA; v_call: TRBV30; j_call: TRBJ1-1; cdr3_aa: CAWQNRANTEAFF; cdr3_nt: TGTGCCTGGCAAAATAGGGCCAACACTGAAGCTTTCTTT
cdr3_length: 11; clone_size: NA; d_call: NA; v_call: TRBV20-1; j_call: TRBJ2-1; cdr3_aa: CSAQGTGEQFF; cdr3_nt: TGCAGTGCCCAGGGAACGGGGGAGCAGTTCTTC
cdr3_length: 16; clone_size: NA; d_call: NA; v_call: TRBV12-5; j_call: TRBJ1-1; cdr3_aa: CASGLVATGYLSEAFF; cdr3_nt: TGTGCTAGTGGTTTGGTAGCAACGGGCTATCTTTCTGAAGCTTTCTTT
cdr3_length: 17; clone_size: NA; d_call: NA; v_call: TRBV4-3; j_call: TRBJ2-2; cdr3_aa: CASSQDPSTYPTGELFF; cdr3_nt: TGCGCCAGCAGCCAAGATCCTAGCACTTATCCCACCGGGGAGCTGTTTTTT
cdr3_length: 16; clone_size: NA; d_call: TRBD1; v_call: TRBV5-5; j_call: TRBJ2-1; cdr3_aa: CASSLVGTGSYNEQFF; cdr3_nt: TGTGCCAGCAGCTTGGTTGGGACAGGGTCCTACAATGAGCAGTTCTTC
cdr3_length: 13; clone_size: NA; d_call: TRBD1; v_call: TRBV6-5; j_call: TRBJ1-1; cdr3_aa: CASSRTGSDEAFF; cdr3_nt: TGTGCCAGCAGCCGGACAGGTTCGGATGAAGCTTTCTTT
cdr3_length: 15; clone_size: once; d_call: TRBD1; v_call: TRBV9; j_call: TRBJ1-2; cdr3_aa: CASSKGPGQNYGYTF; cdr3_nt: TGTGCCAGCAGCAAGGGACCGGGACAGAACTATGGCTACACCTTC
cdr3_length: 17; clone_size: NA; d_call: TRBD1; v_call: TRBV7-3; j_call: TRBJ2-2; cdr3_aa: CASSLRDREYPIRELFF; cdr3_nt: TGTGCCAGCAGCTTACGGGACAGAGAATATCCGATCAGGGAGCTGTTTTTT
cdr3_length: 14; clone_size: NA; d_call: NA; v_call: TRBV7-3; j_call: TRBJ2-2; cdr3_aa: CASSLFSDTGELFF; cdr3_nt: TGTGCCAGCAGCTTATTTTCGGACACCGGGGAGCTGTTTTTT
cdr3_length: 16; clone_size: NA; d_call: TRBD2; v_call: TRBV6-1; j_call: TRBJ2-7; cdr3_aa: CASSAQTSGYSYEQYF; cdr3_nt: TGTGCCAGCAGTGCCCAGACTAGCGGGTATTCCTACGAGCAGTACTTC
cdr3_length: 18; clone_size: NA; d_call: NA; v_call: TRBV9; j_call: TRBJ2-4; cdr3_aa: CASSPRMRGGDDGNIQYF; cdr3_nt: TGTGCCAGCAGCCCCCGGATGAGGGGGGGCGACGACGGAAACATTCAGTACTTC
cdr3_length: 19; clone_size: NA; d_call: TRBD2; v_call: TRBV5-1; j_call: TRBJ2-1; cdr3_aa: CASSSRQTGTSGRLYEQFF; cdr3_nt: TGCGCCAGCAGCTCCAGACAAACCGGGACTAGCGGGAGATTGTATGAGCAGTTCTTC
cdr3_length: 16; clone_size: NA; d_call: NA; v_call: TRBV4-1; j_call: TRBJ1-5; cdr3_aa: CASSQVSGAVNQPQHF; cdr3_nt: TGCGCCAGCAGCCAAGTATCAGGAGCTGTTAATCAGCCCCAGCATTTT
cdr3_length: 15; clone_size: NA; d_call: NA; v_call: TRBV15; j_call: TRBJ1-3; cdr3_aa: CATSRDLRPGNTIYF; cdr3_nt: TGTGCCACCAGCAGAGATTTACGCCCTGGAAACACCATATATTTT
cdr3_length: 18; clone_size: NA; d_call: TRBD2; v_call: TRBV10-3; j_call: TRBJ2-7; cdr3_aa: CASTPKGFGGNAAYEQYF; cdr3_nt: TGTGCCAGCACCCCGAAGGGGTTCGGGGGGAACGCGGCCTACGAGCAGTACTTC
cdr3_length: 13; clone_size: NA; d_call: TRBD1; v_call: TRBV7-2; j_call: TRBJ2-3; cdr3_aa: CASRKTGGETQYF; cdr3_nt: TGTGCCAGCAGGAAGACAGGGGGCGAGACGCAGTATTTT
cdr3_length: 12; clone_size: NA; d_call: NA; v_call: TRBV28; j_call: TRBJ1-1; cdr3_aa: CASSLLMAGAFF; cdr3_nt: TGTGCCAGCAGTTTATTGATGGCGGGAGCTTTCTTT